The T cell receptor beta chain described here comes from a study of blood T cell repertoires in COVID-19. Produced via immunoSEQ multiplex PCR; TCRdb's table is partial and in-frame only. The sample includes 65,000 or so clones, 65% to 85% of them seen just once. The CDR3 is 13 residues long. Trimming took off 1 base at V and 4 bases at J, with 10 bases between the two ends. CDR1 is GTSNPN and CDR2 is SVGIG in the germline V gene (reference sequence). The chain carries TRBV30 and TRBJ1-1; unclear D gene. The sequence was collected from a woman between 50 and 59 years old with active or convalescent COVID-19. The sample taken for sequencing was peripheral blood. The CDR3 region has the DNA TGTGCCTGGAGTGCGACTAGGCTCACTGAAGCTTTCTTT. Encoded protein: CAWSATRLTEAFF.